Listed here are 32 T cell receptor beta chains from one sample, sequenced in a study of cytomegalovirus exposure and HLA in healthy donors. This PCR relied on a set of 60 Vbeta primers and 13 Jbeta primers. The table came from immunoSEQ multiplex PCR; TCRdb's copy has only in-frame clones and leaves some out. This repertoire shows around 150,000 clones, around 76% found once; its top ten account for over 2%. The specimen was PBMCs. These receptors were taken from a female donor in good health and CMV-seronegative.

This chain joins TRBV5-1 and TRBJ2-1; possibly TRBD2 for D (6 bases). The CDR3 contains 15 residues. The germline V gene has CDR1 SGHRS and CDR2 YFSETQ. V dropped 1 base and J dropped 5 bases, with 13 bases sitting between them. The CDR3 protein is CASSLLGLVDNEQFF. CDR3 sequence (DNA): TGCGCCAGCAGCTTGCTGGGACTGGTAGACAATGAGCAGTTCTTC.

This rearrangement joins TRBV29-1 to TRBJ1-6; TRBD1 matches at 11 bases. The ends lost 4 bases at V and 13 bases at J; junction bases unmatched: 6. The CDR3 totals 13 residues. Looked up from germline, CDR1 is SQVTM and CDR2 is ANQGSEA. The CDR3 protein is CSVGVDRGLPLHF. The CDR3, as DNA: TGCAGCGTTGGAGTGGACAGGGGGCTTCCCCTCCACTTT.

This chain joins TRBV5-1 and TRBJ2-4, with 8 positions matching TRBD1. In germline, CDR1 is SGHRS, CDR2 YFSETQ. The CDR3 length is 14 residues. The V gene end was trimmed by 2 bases and the J gene end by 6 bases; junction bases not matched to a gene: 4. The DNA of the CDR3 is TGCGCCAGCAGCTTTTCAGGGGGCACAAACATTCAGTACTTC. Translated, it gives CASSFSGGTNIQYF.

The CDR3 loop is CASSVGGVSGANVLTF. For the CDR3, the DNA is TGTGCCAGCAGCGTAGGGGGGGTCTCTGGGGCCAACGTCCTGACTTTC. The chain uses TRBV9 and TRBJ2-6; a weak D match, TRBD2 (6 bases). CDR1 is SGDLS, CDR2 YYNGEE, per germline. The V gene lost 0 bases and the J gene lost 0 bases, with 7 bases spanning the gap. This CDR3 has 16 residues. Together with reference TRBV9 and TRBJ2-6, the CDR3 gives the full variable domain: DSGVTQTPKHLITATGQRVTLRCSPRSGDLSVYWYQQSLDQGLQFLIQYYNGEERAKGNILERFSAQQFPDLHSELNLSSLELGDSALYFCASSVGGVSGANVLTFGAGSRLTVL.

The rearrangement joins TRBV6-1 to TRBJ1-2; 12 bases agree with TRBD1. The CDR3 covers 15 residues. V lost 7 bases to trimming and J lost 5 bases; unmatched junction nucleotides: 8. CDR1 and CDR2 (germline): MNHNS, SASEGT. CDR3 nucleotides: TGTGCCAGCAAAGAACCGGGACAGGGGGCGTATGGCTACACCTTC. It specifies CASKEPGQGAYGYTF.

CDR3 nucleotide sequence: TGTGCCAGTAGTCCGACAGGGGGAGATTTCACTGAAGCTTTCTTT. Translating gives CASSPTGGDFTEAFF. The genes are TRBV19 and TRBJ1-1; TRBD1 matches 9 bases. The CDR3 runs to 15 residues. V dropped 5 bases and J dropped 4; count of bases not matched to a gene: 8. Germline CDR1 and CDR2: LNHDA and SQIVND (reference sequence).

The chain couples TRBV6-6 to TRBJ2-5, with 7 bases identical to TRBD2. Germline V lookup: CDR1 MNHNY, CDR2 SVGAGI (reference sequence). The length of the CDR3 is 15 residues. V lost 5 bases, J lost 4 bases, and 10 bases stayed unmatched. As DNA, the CDR3 is TGTGCCAGCAGTCCTGGACTAGTCCAGCCAGAGACCCAGTACTTC. This translates into CASSPGLVQPETQYF.

The chain recombines TRBV9 with TRBJ2-1; 12 bases are a match to TRBD2. The CDR3 has 19 amino acids. V shed 0 bases and J 0 bases; nucleotides not matched to a gene: 7. Per the germline V gene, CDR1 is SGDLS and CDR2 is YYNGEE. The CDR3 sequence is CASSVDGLAGQSSYNEQFF. The CDR3 nucleotides are TGTGCCAGCAGCGTAGACGGACTAGCGGGACAGAGCTCCTACAATGAGCAGTTCTTC.

This clone was observed a few times. Here the CDR3 reads CASSLSVQGRDTQYF. The DNA for the CDR3 is TGTGCCAGCAGCTTAAGTGTACAGGGGAGAGATACGCAGTATTTT. The rearrangement uses TRBV7-3 and TRBJ2-3; TRBD1 aligns across 7 bases. After removal of 1 base from V and 5 bases from J, the junction contained 6 bases not matched to a gene. The CDR3 contains 15 residues. Germline V lookup: CDR1 SGHTA, CDR2 FQGTGA.

V usage is TRBV6-1 and J usage is TRBJ2-1; 9 bases are shared with TRBD1. Germline assignment: CDR1 MNHNS and CDR2 SASEGT. Trimming at V came to 5 bases and at J to 7 bases, leaving 9 bases not matched to a gene. The CDR3 totals 15 residues. CDR3 nucleotides: TGTGCCAGCAGTCTTAAGGGACAGGGTTCGAATGAGCAGTTCTTC. This sequence encodes CASSLKGQGSNEQFF.

This chain uses TRBV25-1 with TRBJ2-2; D may be TRBD2 (7 bases). Germline CDR1 is MGHDK and CDR2 is SYGVNS. Trimming stripped 2 bases from V and 1 base from J, with 11 bases between. The CDR3 has 16 residues. The CDR3 DNA reads as TGTGCCAGCAGTGAACAAGGGGGGGGGAACACCGGGGAGCTGTTTTTT. This codes for CASSEQGGGNTGELFF.

The chain uses TRBV2 and TRBJ2-3; 11 positions match TRBD2. V was clipped by 10 bases and J by 4 bases; unmatched bases: 22. The CDR3 is 19 amino acids. Germline-derived CDR1 and CDR2 are SNHLY and FYNNEI. The CDR3 sequence is CAISALGSGRAIQADTQYF. The CDR3 DNA follows: TGTGCCATCAGCGCCCTGGGTAGCGGGAGGGCCATACAGGCAGATACGCAGTATTTT.

This rearrangement joins TRBV10-3 to TRBJ1-6, with 7 bases matching TRBD1. The V gene's germline CDR1 is ENHRY and CDR2 SYGVKD. This CDR3 spans 14 amino acids. V was pared by 8 bases and J by 7 bases, with 8 bases of the junction left unmatched. CDR3 loop: CAIAPGQRNSPLHF. The CDR3 DNA reads as TGTGCCATCGCTCCGGGACAGAGAAATTCACCCCTCCACTTT.

This clone was counted between two and nine times. The chain joins TRBV7-9 to TRBJ1-2; no clear D. Trimming took off 6 bases at V and 3 bases at J, with 8 bases between the two ends. The length of the CDR3 is 12 residues. Germline values: CDR1 SEHNR, CDR2 FQNEAQ (reference sequence). The CDR3 sequence is CASSSVHYGYTF. CDR3 bases: TGTGCCAGCAGTTCGGTCCACTATGGCTACACCTTC.

This clone was counted between two and nine times. This sequence joins TRBV19 and TRBJ1-5; D possibly corresponds to TRBD1 (5 bases). The V gene's germline CDR1 is LNHDA and CDR2 SQIVND (reference sequence). Trimming took off 4 bases at V and 3 bases at J, with 16 bases between the two ends. The CDR3 loop spans 16 amino acids. The CDR3 here is CASSKEGQGYNQPQHF. The CDR3 nucleotides are TGTGCCAGTAGTAAGGAGGGGCAGGGATACAATCAGCCCCAGCATTTT.

This CDR3 reads CASSVDRGNTEAFF. CDR3 nucleotides: TGTGCCAGCAGTGTGGACAGGGGGAACACTGAAGCTTTCTTT. The chain joins TRBV6-1 to TRBJ1-1; 9 bases map to TRBD1. Germline CDR1 is MNHNS and CDR2 is SASEGT. Germline trimming cut 4 bases from V and 1 base from J; bases unmatched to any gene: 1. This CDR3 contains 14 residues.

This clone was counted a few times. The rearrangement links TRBV19 to TRBJ2-3, with 9 bases identical to TRBD2. The CDR3 has 17 amino acids. CDR1 LNHDA and CDR2 SQIVND come from the germline V gene (reference sequence). The V segment lost 5 bases and the J segment 3 bases; nucleotides outside the gene matches: 12. This chain's CDR3 is CASSPRGSGSQTDTQYF. The CDR3 nucleotides are TGTGCCAGTAGTCCTCGGGGTAGCGGGAGTCAGACAGATACGCAGTATTTT.

This chain links TRBV4-2 with TRBJ1-4, with no clear D. V lost 1 base and J lost 5, with 8 bases in between. Germline CDR1 and CDR2: LGHNA and YNFKEQ. There are 14 residues in the CDR3. The CDR3 bases are TGTGCCAGCAGCCAAGGTAACGGGAATGAAAAACTGTTTTTT. Translated, it gives CASSQGNGNEKLFF.

Only one count was recorded for this clone. V usage is TRBV25-1 and J usage is TRBJ2-1; D gene ambiguous. The ends were cut back, 2 bases at V and 4 bases at J, with 9 bases in the middle. The germline gives CDR1 MGHDK, CDR2 SYGVNS. The CDR3 spans 14 residues. CDR3: CASSEGGTYNEQFF. The DNA of the CDR3 is TGTGCCAGCAGTGAAGGCGGAACTTACAATGAGCAGTTCTTC. The whole variable domain, remainder taken from reference TRBV25-1 and TRBJ2-1, is EADIYQTPRYLVIGTGKKITLECSQTMGHDKMYWYQQDPGMELHLIHYSYGVNSTEKGDLSSESTVSRIRTEHFPLTLESARPSHTSQYLCASSEGGTYNEQFFGPGTRLTVL.

In this sample, this clone turned up a few times. The rearrangement links TRBV5-8 to TRBJ1-2, with unresolved D. The germline V gene has CDR1 SGHTS and CDR2 YDEGEE. The V end lost 0 bases, the J end lost 8 bases, and 17 bases lay between the germline ends. CDR3 length: 15 residues. The CDR3 nucleotides are TGTGCCAGCAGCTTGGAGAAGATCTCCCCTAGGGGCTACACCTTC. This sequence encodes CASSLEKISPRGYTF.

The chain couples TRBV2 to TRBJ2-7; TRBD1 is a possible D gene (6 bases). From germline, CDR1 is SNHLY and CDR2 FYNNEI. V was pared by 8 bases and J by 3 bases, with 20 bases between. The CDR3 loop spans 15 amino acids. The CDR3 sequence is CASPAETGKDYEQYF. In nucleotides, the CDR3 is TGTGCCAGCCCCGCGGAAACAGGGAAAGACTACGAGCAGTACTTC.

This CDR3 reads CASSGDSQETQYF. CDR3 sequence (DNA): TGTGCCAGCAGTGGGGACAGCCAAGAGACCCAGTACTTC. V usage is TRBV7-9 and J usage is TRBJ2-5; TRBD1 matches 7 bases. The trim removed 6 bases at V and 1 base at J, leaving 2 bases unmatched. The CDR3 is 13 amino acids. Germline assignment: CDR1 SEHNR and CDR2 FQNEAQ (reference sequence).

V and J are TRBV7-2 and TRBJ2-2, with 7 bases lining up with TRBD2. Germline V lookup: CDR1 SGHTA, CDR2 FQGNSA. V dropped 7 bases and J dropped 1; count of bases not matched to a gene: 12. The CDR3 sequence is 17 residues long. The CDR3 region has the DNA TGTGCCAGCACCCTGACTGGGGCGGGAGTGAACACCGGGGAGCTGTTTTTT. Translation: CASTLTGAGVNTGELFF. Variable domain in full (rest from reference TRBV7-2 and TRBJ2-2): GAGVSQSPSNKVTEKGKDVELRCDPISGHTALYWYRQSLGQGLEFLIYFQGNSAPDKSGLPSDRFSAERTGGSVSTLTIQRTQQEDSAVYLCASTLTGAGVNTGELFFGEGSRLTVL.

The V call is TRBV29-1, the J call TRBJ1-1, with 10 bases identical to TRBD1. From germline, CDR1 is SQVTM and CDR2 ANQGSEA. This CDR3 has 13 amino acids. J gave up 5 bases and V 3 bases, and 3 bases lay outside the gene matches. The CDR3 loop reads CSVEMDRGTEAFF. The CDR3 DNA is TGCAGCGTTGAGATGGACAGGGGGACTGAAGCTTTCTTT.

This chain uses TRBV19 with TRBJ1-1; D is possibly TRBD1 (6 bases). The germline gives CDR1 LNHDA, CDR2 SQIVND (reference sequence). The CDR3 extends over 13 amino acids. The germline V and J ends were trimmed by 6 bases and 5 bases, with 13 bases remaining between them. In nucleotides, the CDR3 is TGTGCCAGTAGCACAGGGTCGTCTACTGAAGCTTTCTTT. This translates into CASSTGSSTEAFF.

This clone was detected a few times. This chain connects TRBV29-1 to TRBJ1-2; D is undetermined. Trimming pared 7 bases from V and 3 bases from J, leaving 12 bases between. Looked up from germline, CDR1 is SQVTM and CDR2 is ANQGSEA. This CDR3 is 12 amino acids long. The CDR3 DNA reads TGCAGCGGCTCGGACTCGTACTATGGCTACACCTTC. Encoded protein: CSGSDSYYGYTF.

This chain joins TRBV15 and TRBJ2-1; tentative D call: TRBD2 (5 bases). CDR1 LNHNV and CDR2 YYDKDF come from the germline V gene (reference sequence). CDR3 length: 13 residues. Deletions cut 5 bases from V and 6 bases from J, with 11 bases between. CDR3 region: CATSQREGNEQFF. The CDR3 region has the DNA TGTGCCACCAGCCAGAGAGAGGGCAATGAGCAGTTCTTC.

This chain joins TRBV2 and TRBJ1-6; D is perhaps TRBD1 (5 bases). Germline CDR1 is SNHLY and CDR2 is FYNNEI. V was clipped by 5 bases and J by 3 bases, with 11 bases between them. This CDR3 spans 15 amino acids. CDR3 protein: CASSLRTSYNSPLHF. As DNA, the CDR3 is TGTGCCAGCAGTCTGAGGACAAGCTATAATTCACCCCTCCACTTT.

This chain links TRBV5-5 with TRBJ2-7; possible D gene TRBD1, 6 bases. The CDR3 sequence is 15 residues long. Trimming stripped 1 base from V and 0 bases from J, with 11 bases between. Germline V gene sequence: CDR1 SGHKS, CDR2 YYEKEE (reference sequence). The CDR3 here is CASSLRQAISYEQYF. For the CDR3, the DNA is TGTGCCAGCAGCTTGAGACAGGCGATCTCCTACGAGCAGTACTTC.

The rearrangement links TRBV6-1 to TRBJ2-5; 9 positions match TRBD1. Unmatched junction bases numbered 10, after V lost 7 bases and J lost 4 bases. Per germline, CDR1 MNHNS and CDR2 SASEGT. There are 15 residues in the CDR3. The CDR3 DNA sequence: TGTGCCAGCACTTCGGACAGGGGCACCTTAGAGACCCAGTACTTC. It translates to CASTSDRGTLETQYF.

About this clone itself: This CDR3 is also generated by other DNA sequences in the sample. The CDR3 bases are TGTGCCATCAGTGAGACCGGGAACACTGAAGCTTTCTTT. This encodes CAISETGNTEAFF. This chain links TRBV10-3 with TRBJ1-1; D remains ambiguous. The germline CDR1 and CDR2 sequences are ENHRY and SYGVKD. Trimming took off 2 bases at V and 1 base at J, with 5 bases between the two ends. The length of the CDR3 is 13 residues.

The genes are TRBV5-1 and TRBJ2-7; D remains ambiguous. V lost 1 base to trimming and J lost 5 bases, with 10 bases between them. The CDR3 covers 13 residues. Germline CDR1 reads SGHRS; CDR2 reads YFSETQ. The CDR3 reads CASSLTDVHEQYF. CDR3 nucleotide sequence: TGCGCCAGCAGCTTGACAGATGTTCACGAGCAGTACTTC.